This T cell receptor beta chain was sequenced during a study of T cells after yellow fever vaccination. Whole-study findings and limits: It was a weaker secondary response, yet one that peaked faster, at day 5 versus 15. Most primary-vaccination clones reappeared after the booster (more than 95% CD4, roughly 88% CD8).

CDR3 length: 11 residues. The germline V gene encodes CDR1 DFQATT and CDR2 SNEGSKA (reference sequence). Trimming removed 6 bases from V and 14 bases from J; junction bases left unmatched: 8. This clonotype was seen a handful of times. What it recognizes is unknown. Using its own MiXCR run on the 5' RACE reads, TCRdb lists one record per CDR3 protein. The repertoire has roughly 310,000 distinct CDR3 sequences, roughly 3.5% of them found once; the top ten carry roughly a quarter. The genes are TRBV20-1 and TRBJ1-4; 8 positions agree with TRBD1. The source was PBMCs, collected on the day of the yellow fever booster vaccination. The TCR was taken from a man between 18 and 35 years old who received the YFV17D yellow fever vaccine. CDR3 amino acids: CSAVRDRKLFF. In DNA form, the CDR3 reads TGCAGTGCAGTAAGGGACAGGAAGCTGTTTTTT.